This TCR beta chain was sequenced in a study of shared clonotypes between healthy human individuals. Samples underwent the assay at deep level. As processed by the authors: Because ImmunoSEQ provided only junction sequences with no quality scores, the filtering differed. Measured with immunoSEQ multiplex PCR; TCRdb has only the in-frame clones, and not every one. The V and J calls and clone size were taken over from that table, and D and trimming were inferred from the DNA. The data contain 75,000 to 100,000 clones, less than 60% of them seen just once; the ten biggest clones take up roughly 16%. Comment on this clone: Its antigen is undetermined.

General study results and limits: Clonotype sharing among donors was expected to depend on sequencing depth.

This TCR was sampled from a woman in her forties in good health. Some clones in this sample may be carry-over from other donors' samples. The sequenced sample consisted of PBMCs.

The CDR3 DNA reads as TGTGCCACCAGCAGAGAGGGGCTATCTGGGGAGCAGTACTTC. Translation: CATSREGLSGEQYF. V usage is TRBV15 and J usage is TRBJ2-5, with D perhaps TRBD1 or TRBD2 (5 bases each). This CDR3 has 14 residues. Germline lookup yields CDR1 LNHNV and CDR2 YYDKDF (reference sequence). Trimming took 0 bases from V and 11 from J, leaving 16 bases between them.